The 11 T cell receptor beta chains reported below all come from one sample, sequenced in a study of T cells after yellow fever vaccination. TCRdb re-derived calls from the 5' RACE reads in MiXCR, one entry per CDR3 protein. The sample lists 80,000 to 100,000 distinct CDR3 sequences; 4.5% to 6% were seen once. Sequencing was performed on CD8+ T cells sorted from PBMCs, taken 10 days after the yellow fever booster vaccination. Receptors originate from a man aged 18 to 29 who received the YFV17D yellow fever vaccine.

V gene TRBV7-9 combines with J gene TRBJ2-1; 8 bases align to TRBD1. Germline V gives CDR1 SEHNR, CDR2 FQNEAQ (reference sequence). The CDR3 is 15 residues long. Trimming at V came to 5 bases and at J to 5 bases, leaving 8 bases not matched to a gene. The CDR3 DNA sequence: TGTGCCAGCAGCCGCCGGGACAGGTCAGACAATGAGCAGTTCTTC. Translating gives CASSRRDRSDNEQFF.

This clonotype was observed a handful of times. The gene calls are TRBV20-1 and TRBJ2-7, with TRBD1 as a possible D gene (5 bases). Between the trimmed V and J ends, which lost 0 bases and 2 bases, there was a span of 8 bases. The CDR3 has 13 amino acids. Germline CDR1 DFQATT, CDR2 SNEGSKA (reference sequence). The CDR3 spells CSARDQGTYEQYV. CDR3 nucleotide sequence: TGCAGTGCTAGAGATCAGGGCACCTACGAGCAGTACGTC.

This chain uses TRBV11-2 with TRBJ1-1; D is uncertain. Germline CDR1 is SGHAT and CDR2 is FQNNGV. The CDR3 runs 14 residues. Trimming removed 2 bases at V and 1 base at J, with 8 bases between. This CDR3 reads CASSLWETNTEAFF. The CDR3, as DNA: TGTGCCAGCAGCTTATGGGAGACGAACACTGAAGCTTTCTTT.

Many counts were recorded for this clonotype. The chain carries TRBV6-2 or TRBV6-3 and TRBJ1-5; 10 bases are a match to TRBD1. J lost 5 bases, V lost 7 bases, and 8 bases had no gene match. The CDR3 runs 15 residues. CDR1 and CDR2 (germline): MNHEY, SVGEGT. The CDR3 DNA reads as TGTGCCAGCACCAATGACAGGGGGCAAGATCAGCCCCAGCATTTT. It is translated as CASTNDRGQDQPQHF.

The chain recombines TRBV4-3 with TRBJ1-1; no firm D call. V lost 4 bases and J 1 base, leaving 13 bases between the germline ends. The CDR3 contains 15 residues. Looked up from germline, CDR1 is LGHNA and CDR2 is YSLEER. Here the CDR3 DNA reads TGCGCCAGCAGCCGGATGGTCGTTGGGAACACTGAAGCTTTCTTT. Translating gives CASSRMVVGNTEAFF.

This clonotype was observed a few times. The J gene is TRBJ2-2, the V gene TRBV29-1; the D is unclear. This CDR3 contains 15 residues. V lost 2 bases to trimming and J lost 0 bases, with 10 bases between them. Germline-derived CDR1 and CDR2 are SQVTM and ANQGSEA. In DNA form, the CDR3 reads TGCAGCGTTGAACGTAGTGAATCGAACACCGGGGAGCTGTTTTTT. This encodes CSVERSESNTGELFF.

This clonotype was detected only a few times. This rearrangement joins TRBV5-1 to TRBJ1-2; a weak D match, TRBD1 (6 bases). Per germline, CDR1 SGHRS and CDR2 YFSETQ. The V gene lost 1 base and the J gene lost 6 bases, with 13 bases spanning the gap. The CDR3 loop spans 14 amino acids. CDR3: CASSLITGGDGYTF. In nucleotides, the CDR3 is TGCGCCAGCAGCTTGATAACCGGGGGCGATGGCTACACCTTC.

This clonotype was counted many times. CDR3 DNA sequence: TGCAGTGCCGCCCCCCGGTCCGAGCCCGGAGAGACCCAGTACTTC. Its translation: CSAAPRSEPGETQYF. The chain combines TRBV20-1 with TRBJ2-5, with unresolved D. The CDR3 consists of 15 residues. Trimming shortened V by 6 bases and J by 4 bases, and 21 bases separated the two germline ends. Germline lookup yields CDR1 DFQATT and CDR2 SNEGSKA (reference sequence).

This clonotype turned up a few times. The rearrangement joins TRBV15 to TRBJ2-1, with no clear D. Per the germline V gene, CDR1 is LNHNV and CDR2 is YYDKDF (reference sequence). The CDR3 runs to 13 residues. The V end lost 1 base, the J end lost 9 bases, and 10 bases lay between the germline ends. In nucleotides, the CDR3 is TGTGCCACCAGCAGAGCTCCTGGCGCTGAGCAGTTCTTC. Translating it yields CATSRAPGAEQFF.

This clonotype was observed at least ten times. V and J are TRBV9 and TRBJ2-2; 7 bases fit TRBD2. The V and J ends lost 0 bases and 4 bases, in that order; junction bases with no gene match: 0. The CDR3 spans 14 residues. Germline V CDR1 and CDR2: SGDLS, YYNGEE. The CDR3: CASSVGGGTGELFF. The CDR3 DNA reads as TGTGCCAGCAGCGTAGGGGGGGGCACCGGGGAGCTGTTTTTT.

The rearrangement joins TRBV7-2 to TRBJ2-5; unclear D gene. Deletions cut 1 base from V and 6 bases from J, with 6 bases between. CDR3 length: 12 amino acids. Per the germline V gene, CDR1 is SGHTA and CDR2 is FQGNSA. Here the CDR3 DNA reads TGTGCCAGCAGCTTAGGCTGGCAGACCCAGTACTTC. It specifies CASSLGWQTQYF.